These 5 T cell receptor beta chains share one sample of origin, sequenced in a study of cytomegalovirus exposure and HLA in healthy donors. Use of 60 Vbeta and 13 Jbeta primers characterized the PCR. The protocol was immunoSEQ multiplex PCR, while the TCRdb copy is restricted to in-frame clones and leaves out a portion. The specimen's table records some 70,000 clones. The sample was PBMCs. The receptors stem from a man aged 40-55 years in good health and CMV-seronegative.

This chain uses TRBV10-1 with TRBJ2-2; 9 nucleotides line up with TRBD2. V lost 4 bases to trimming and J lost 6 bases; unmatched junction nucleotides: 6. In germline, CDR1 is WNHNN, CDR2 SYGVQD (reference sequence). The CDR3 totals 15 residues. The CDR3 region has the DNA TGCGCCAGCAGTGTCGCGGGAGGGCCGTCCGGGGAGCTGTTTTTT. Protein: CASSVAGGPSGELFF.

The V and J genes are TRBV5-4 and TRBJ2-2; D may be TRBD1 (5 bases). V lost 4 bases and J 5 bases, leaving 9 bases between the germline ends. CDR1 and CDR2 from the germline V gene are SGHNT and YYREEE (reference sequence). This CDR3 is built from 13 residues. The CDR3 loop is CASSLQGTGELFF. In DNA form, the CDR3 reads TGTGCCAGCAGCCTTCAGGGAACCGGGGAGCTGTTTTTT.

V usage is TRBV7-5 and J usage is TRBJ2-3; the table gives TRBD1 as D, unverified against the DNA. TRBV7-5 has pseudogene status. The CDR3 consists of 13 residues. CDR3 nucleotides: TGTGTCAGAAGCGCAGGGGGATTAGATACGCAGTATTTT. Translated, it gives CVRSAGGLDTQYF.

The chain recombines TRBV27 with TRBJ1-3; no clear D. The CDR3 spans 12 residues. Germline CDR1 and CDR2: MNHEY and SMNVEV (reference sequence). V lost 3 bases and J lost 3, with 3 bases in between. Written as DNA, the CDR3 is TGTGCCAGCAGTTTCGTTGGAAACACCATATATTTT. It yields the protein CASSFVGNTIYF.

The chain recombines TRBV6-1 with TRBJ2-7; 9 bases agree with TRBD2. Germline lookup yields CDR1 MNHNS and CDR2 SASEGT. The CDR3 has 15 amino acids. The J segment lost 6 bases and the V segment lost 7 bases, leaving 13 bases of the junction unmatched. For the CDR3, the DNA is TGTGCCAGCACGGCAGCGACTAGCGGTCCCCTCGAGCAGTACTTC. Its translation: CASTAATSGPLEQYF.